This TCR beta chain is drawn from a study of blood T cell repertoires in COVID-19. Study-wide context: Acute-phase and convalescent COVID-19 samples originated in the United States, Italy and Spain. T cells, B-cell-depleted T cells, or PBMCs supplied cDNA or gDNA.

V lost 2 bases and J 1 base, leaving 8 bases between the germline ends. The CDR3 runs 14 residues. Per germline, CDR1 SGHAT and CDR2 FQDESV (reference sequence). Original data processing: Amplification with reference gene primers provided the estimates of nucleated cell counts. Sequenced by immunoSEQ multiplex PCR; TCRdb stores in-frame clones only, minus some. The DNA was the basis for D and trimming; V, J and clone size are from that table. The table records about 190,000 clones, around three quarters of them present only once. This clone was counted only a few times. This clonotype was sampled from a woman aged 45-65 years with acute COVID-19. The source material was PBMCs or T cells enriched from blood (not recorded which). The J gene is TRBJ1-1, the V gene TRBV11-1; D not resolved. The CDR3 region is CASSLPRQNTEAFF. The CDR3 coding sequence is TGTGCCAGCAGCTTACCGCGACAGAACACTGAAGCTTTCTTT.